Below, 19 T cell receptor beta chains from the same sample are listed, as sequenced in a study of response to subunit inactivated influenza vaccine. TCRdb ran MiXCR on the RT-PCR reads and lists one entry per CDR3 protein. The data contain about 520,000 distinct CDR3 sequences, 6.5% to 8% of them singletons. The sequenced sample was PBMCs from blood, obtained less than 30 months after vaccination. The receptor set was obtained from a man aged 45 to 75 who received an inactivated influenza vaccine.

This clonotype was observed a handful of times. The rearrangement uses TRBV20-1 and TRBJ1-6; D uncertain. The CDR3 covers 14 residues. CDR1 is DFQATT and CDR2 is SNEGSKA in the germline V gene (reference sequence). The V and J ends lost 0 bases and 7 bases respectively, with 10 bases between them. CDR3 nucleotides: TGCAGTGCTAGAGAGGGGTCGGGGAATTCACCCCTCCACTTT. Its translation is CSAREGSGNSPLHF.

This clonotype has at least ten counts. The J gene is TRBJ2-7, the V gene TRBV6-6; no reliable D call. The CDR3 is 11 residues long. V lost 9 bases and J lost 4, with 10 bases in between. Germline-derived CDR1 and CDR2 are MNHNY and SVGAGI (reference sequence). CDR3 sequence (DNA): TGTGCCAGTGCTAGATTTTACGAGCAGTACTTC. Its protein product is CASARFYEQYF.

This clonotype was counted only a few times. The chain combines TRBV5-1 with TRBJ1-1; D call uncertain. The CDR3 totals 14 residues. The V and J ends lost 4 bases and 1 base respectively, with 11 bases between them. The V gene's germline CDR1 is SGHRS and CDR2 YFSETQ. For the CDR3, the DNA is TGCGCCAGCAGCCAACAAGCCAAGAACACTGAAGCTTTCTTT. Its translation is CASSQQAKNTEAFF.

V and J are TRBV20-1 and TRBJ1-1, with 7 bases fitting TRBD1. Germline lookup yields CDR1 DFQATT and CDR2 SNEGSKA (reference sequence). J gave up 5 bases and V 0 bases, and 9 bases lay outside the gene matches. This CDR3 has 15 residues. CDR3 coding DNA: TGCAGTGCTAGAGAGCACATCGACAGGGTTACTGAAGCTTTCTTT. Amino acids: CSAREHIDRVTEAFF.

This clonotype was detected many times. DNA of the CDR3: TGTGCCAGCAGCCCCTGGCAGGGAAGTTATGGCTACACCTTC. Its protein product is CASSPWQGSYGYTF. The gene calls are TRBV12-3 or TRBV12-4 and TRBJ1-2, with D possibly TRBD1 on 5 matching bases. This CDR3 comprises 14 residues. Trimming took 6 bases from V and 5 from J, leaving 16 bases between them.

This clonotype was seen more than once but under ten times. The rearrangement uses TRBV28 and TRBJ2-3, with D possibly being TRBD1 (7 bases). The CDR3 contains 16 residues. Trimming cost V 3 bases and J 2 bases, with 15 bases left between them. Germline V gene data show CDR1 as MDHEN and CDR2 as SYDVKM. Written as DNA, the CDR3 is TGTGCCAGCAGTTTGGAGGGGGCAGGGGCCACAGATACGCAGTATTTT. Residues: CASSLEGAGATDTQYF.

This clonotype was recorded a few times. The rearrangement joins TRBV11-2 to TRBJ2-1; 7 positions agree with TRBD2. The J segment lost 0 bases and the V segment lost 1 base, leaving 9 bases of the junction unmatched. The CDR3 contains 18 residues. Germline V gene data show CDR1 as SGHAT and CDR2 as FQNNGV. The DNA of the CDR3 is TGTGCCAGCAGCTTAGTTGGTGTGCGGGGGAGCTCCTACAATGAGCAGTTCTTC. Its protein is CASSLVGVRGSSYNEQFF. The variable domain in full, with the rest retrieved from reference TRBV11-2 and TRBJ2-1, is EAGVAQSPRYKIIEKRQSVAFWCNPISGHATLYWYQQILGQGPKLLIQFQNNGVVDDSQLPKDRFSAERLKGVDSTLKIQPAKLEDSAVYLCASSLVGVRGSSYNEQFFGPGTRLTVL.

This clonotype occurred many times. The chain links TRBV5-1 to TRBJ2-7; the D gene could be TRBD1 or TRBD2 (5 bases each). The germline gives CDR1 SGHRS, CDR2 YFSETQ. The CDR3 runs to 14 residues. The V end lost 4 bases, the J end lost 1 base, and 12 bases lay between the germline ends. CDR3: CASSPTWGSYEQYF. DNA of the CDR3: TGCGCCAGCAGCCCGACGTGGGGGTCCTACGAGCAGTACTTC.

Comments on this clonotype: A single base separates this from a much larger clone, so it may be a read error. The J gene is TRBJ2-4, the V gene TRBV5-1, with TRBD1 matching over 11 bases. CDR1 and CDR2 from the germline V gene are SGHRS and YFSETQ. This CDR3 spans 15 amino acids. The CDR3 loop is CASCLGDRGLNIQYF. The DNA for the CDR3 is TGCGCCAGCTGCTTGGGGGACAGGGGGTTAAACATTCAGTACTTC.

The chain links TRBV6-2 or TRBV6-3 to TRBJ2-3; D not resolved. Germline-derived CDR1 and CDR2 are MNHEY and SVGEGT. The CDR3 covers 15 residues. The V end lost 0 bases, the J end lost 2 bases, and 9 bases lay between the germline ends. The CDR3 region has the DNA TGTGCCAGCAGTTACTCAGGCGGATACACAGATACGCAGTATTTT. Translation: CASSYSGGYTDTQYF.

This clonotype was observed a handful of times. The V gene is TRBV28, the J gene TRBJ2-2; 9 positions agree with TRBD1. This CDR3 is 15 amino acids long. In germline, CDR1 is MDHEN, CDR2 SYDVKM. Trimming cost V 6 bases and J 1 base; bases outside gene matches: 3. CDR3 sequence: CASRSGQGNTGELFF. CDR3 DNA sequence: TGTGCCAGCAGATCGGGACAGGGGAACACCGGGGAGCTGTTTTTT.

This clonotype was seen a handful of times. The chain has TRBV5-1 and TRBJ1-5; D gene ambiguous. This CDR3 has 13 residues. The germline V and J ends were trimmed by 4 bases and 3 bases, with 8 bases remaining between them. From germline, CDR1 is SGHRS and CDR2 YFSETQ. The DNA of the CDR3 is TGCGCCAGCAGCGAGTTTCCCAATCAGCCCCAGCATTTT. This codes for CASSEFPNQPQHF.

This clonotype has just a few counts. This chain joins TRBV6-1 and TRBJ2-3; D might be TRBD2 (6 bases). The V end was cut by 7 bases, the J end by 3 bases, with 11 bases between. The CDR3 has 13 amino acids. Germline assignment: CDR1 MNHNS and CDR2 SASEGT. This chain's CDR3 is CASTPGGTDTQYF. The CDR3 DNA reads TGTGCCAGCACCCCCGGAGGGACAGATACGCAGTATTTT.

Comments on this clonotype: One end of the junction does not line up with germline, which may come from a read error. The chain links TRBV6-2 or TRBV6-3 to TRBJ1-5, with D perhaps matching TRBD1 (5 bases). Germline V CDR1 and CDR2: MNHEY, SVGEGT. The CDR3 consists of 12 residues. The CDR3 DNA sequence: TGTGCCAGCAGTTACGGGGGGAGGCCCCAGCGTTTT. Translation gives CASSYGGRPQRF.

This clonotype was seen more than once but under ten times. V gene TRBV7-9 combines with J gene TRBJ2-7; no reliable D call. The CDR3 sequence is 16 residues long. V was pared by 5 bases and J by 3 bases, with 20 bases between. Per germline, CDR1 SEHNR and CDR2 FQNEAQ (reference sequence). The DNA of the CDR3 is TGTGCCAGCAGCCCCGAGGCAGGATCTAAGGTCTACGAGCAGTACTTC. Its translation: CASSPEAGSKVYEQYF.

This chain connects TRBV10-3 to TRBJ1-5, with 10 bases lining up with TRBD1. Trimming took 10 bases from V and 1 from J; bases not matched to a gene: 1. The CDR3 runs to 13 residues. From germline, CDR1 is ENHRY and CDR2 SYGVKD. CDR3 DNA sequence: TGTGCCACGGGACAGGGGAGCAATCAGCCCCAGCATTTT. Amino acid sequence: CATGQGSNQPQHF.

V usage is TRBV11-2 and J usage is TRBJ2-1, with TRBD1 as a possible D gene (5 bases). This CDR3 spans 16 amino acids. V was shortened by 0 bases and J by 3 bases, with 12 bases between the two germline ends. Germline V CDR1 and CDR2: SGHAT, FQNNGV. For the CDR3, the DNA is TGTGCCAGCAGCTTAGATAAGGGGCAGGGCTACAATGAGCAGTTCTTC. Amino acids: CASSLDKGQGYNEQFF.

This clonotype was picked up a small number of times. The chain has TRBV12-3 or TRBV12-4 and TRBJ2-1; D might be TRBD2 (5 bases). CDR3 size: 14 residues. Trimming cost V 0 bases and J 9 bases, with 12 bases left between them. The CDR3 DNA reads TGTGCCAGCAGTTTAGCCCGGGGTCTTGGTGAGCAGTTCTTC. It translates to CASSLARGLGEQFF.

This clonotype has ten or more counts. This could be a read error, since a much larger clone is one nucleotide away. This chain joins TRBV4-1 and TRBJ2-1; no reliable D call. In germline, CDR1 is MGHRA, CDR2 YSYEKL. V was shortened by 0 bases and J by 4 bases, with 1 base between the two germline ends. This CDR3 contains 12 residues. CDR3 amino acids: CASSQEYNEQFF. CDR3 bases: TGCGCCAGCAGCCAAGAATACAATGAGCAGTTCTTC.